A single sample gave rise to the 29 T cell receptor beta chains below, sequenced in a study of early T cells in non-severe SARS-CoV-2 infection. TCRdb independently ran MiXCR on the 5' RACE reads; one entry per CDR3 protein. The sample records roughly 83,000 distinct CDR3 sequences, about 12% being singletons. The sequencing here drew on whole blood, taken at baseline. These receptors came from an adult who was a healthcare worker with PCR-confirmed SARS-CoV-2 infection or an uninfected control (not recorded which).

Ten or more counts support this clonotype. The chain couples TRBV4-2 to TRBJ2-3, with D perhaps TRBD2 (6 bases). The CDR3 consists of 15 residues. The germline gives CDR1 LGHNA, CDR2 YNFKEQ. Trimming stripped 3 bases from V and 2 bases from J, with 12 bases between. The CDR3 region is CASSQAGSNTDTQYF. For the CDR3, the DNA is TGTGCCAGCAGCCAGGCCGGGAGCAACACAGATACGCAGTATTTT.

The rearrangement joins TRBV5-1 to TRBJ2-3, with a tentative D call TRBD2 (6 bases). Germline V gene sequence: CDR1 SGHRS, CDR2 YFSETQ. The CDR3 runs to 16 residues. V gave up 0 bases and J gave up 4 bases, with 15 bases separating them. CDR3: CASSLAGVGRSDTQYF. The CDR3 bases are TGCGCCAGCAGCTTGGCCGGGGTCGGGAGATCAGATACGCAGTATTTT.

This clonotype has at least ten counts. The rearrangement links TRBV5-4 to TRBJ1-1, with a tentative D call TRBD1 (5 bases). Trimming removed 5 bases at V and 4 bases at J, with 21 bases between. Germline loops: CDR1 SGHNT, CDR2 YYREEE (reference sequence). The CDR3 totals 16 residues. The DNA of the CDR3 is TGTGCCAGCAGTGCTCCGCGCGGCCGGGGGAGCACTGAAGCTTTCTTT. Translated, it gives CASSAPRGRGSTEAFF.

This clonotype occurred many times. The chain uses TRBV29-1 and TRBJ2-7; 9 nucleotides align to TRBD1. The CDR3 is 12 residues long. Trimming cost V 7 bases and J 5 bases; bases outside gene matches: 6. Germline-derived CDR1 and CDR2 are SQVTM and ANQGSEA. CDR3: CSASTGGNEQYF. CDR3 bases: TGCAGCGCTTCGACAGGGGGGAACGAGCAGTACTTC.

This clonotype was observed a few times. The chain is built from TRBV11-2 and TRBJ2-5; 9 bases are a match to TRBD2. This CDR3 is built from 16 residues. Germline V gene sequence: CDR1 SGHAT, CDR2 FQNNGV. The trim removed 4 bases at V and 3 bases at J, leaving 9 bases unmatched. Here the CDR3 reads CASSSLAGRPEETQYF. The CDR3 DNA reads TGTGCCAGCAGCTCTCTAGCGGGAAGGCCGGAAGAGACCCAGTACTTC.

This chain connects TRBV11-2 to TRBJ2-2; TRBD2 aligns across 7 bases. V lost 4 bases and J lost 9; bases outside the gene matches: 14. The CDR3 has 16 amino acids. Germline assignment: CDR1 SGHAT and CDR2 FQNNGV. Here the CDR3 reads CASSSRKTGGRWELFF. The CDR3 nucleotides read TGTGCCAGCAGCTCCCGTAAGACGGGAGGACGGTGGGAGCTGTTTTTT.

J is TRBJ2-1 and V is TRBV6-6, with D possibly matching TRBD1 (6 bases). V was trimmed by 6 bases and J by 4 bases, leaving 13 bases between them. Germline loops: CDR1 MNHNY, CDR2 SVGAGI (reference sequence). This CDR3 has 14 residues. Here the CDR3 reads CASSQQGPYNEQFF. DNA for the CDR3: TGTGCCAGCAGCCAACAGGGCCCTTACAATGAGCAGTTCTTC.

This clonotype was seen ten or more times. This sequence joins TRBV30 and TRBJ2-3; a weak D match, TRBD1 (6 bases). Trimming took 3 bases from V and 3 from J, leaving 10 bases between them. The germline gives CDR1 GTSNPN, CDR2 SVGIG (reference sequence). The CDR3 contains 13 residues. In DNA, the CDR3 is TGTGCCTGGAGAAGGGGGTGGACAGATACGCAGTATTTT. This translates into CAWRRGWTDTQYF. Based on the CDR3 plus reference TRBV30 and TRBJ2-3, the full variable domain is SQTIHQWPATLVQPVGSPLSLECTVEGTSNPNLYWYRQAAGRGLQLLFYSVGIGQISSEVPQNLSASRPQDRQFILSSKKLLLSDSGFYLCAWRRGWTDTQYFGPGTRLTVL.

The CDR3 bases are TGTGCCAGCAGCGTAGCGGGGACAGGGTCAAGCAATGAGCAGTTCTTC. Encoded protein: CASSVAGTGSSNEQFF. The chain links TRBV9 to TRBJ2-1; 9 positions match TRBD1. The CDR3 sequence is 16 residues long. CDR1 and CDR2 (germline): SGDLS, YYNGEE. The junction had 7 bases not matched to a gene; V was cut back by 0 bases and J by 6 bases. Drawing the rest from reference TRBV9 and TRBJ2-1, the complete variable domain is DSGVTQTPKHLITATGQRVTLRCSPRSGDLSVYWYQQSLDQGLQFLIQYYNGEERAKGNILERFSAQQFPDLHSELNLSSLELGDSALYFCASSVAGTGSSNEQFFGPGTRLTVL.

This chain uses TRBV7-9 with TRBJ2-2, with D possibly being TRBD1 (5 bases). The CDR3 loop spans 16 amino acids. In germline, CDR1 is SEHNR, CDR2 FQNEAQ (reference sequence). Trimming left V 0 bases short and J 1 base short, with 9 bases between. The CDR3 sequence is CASSLAVTGNTGELFF. Here the CDR3 DNA reads TGTGCCAGCAGCTTAGCAGTAACAGGGAACACCGGGGAGCTGTTTTTT.

This clonotype was seen only a few times. The V call is TRBV19, the J call TRBJ2-2; D is ambiguous. From germline, CDR1 is LNHDA and CDR2 SQIVND (reference sequence). The CDR3 has 16 residues. Trimming took off 2 bases at V and 6 bases at J, with 16 bases between the two ends. CDR3 sequence (DNA): TGTGCCAGTAGTATATTTGACCCGAGAGGCGCCGGGGAGCTGTTTTTT. Its translation: CASSIFDPRGAGELFF. The full variable domain, rest sourced from reference TRBV19 and TRBJ2-2, is DGGITQSPKYLFRKEGQNVTLSCEQNLNHDAMYWYRQDPGQGLRLIYYSQIVNDFQKGDIAEGYSVSREKKESFPLTVTSAQKNPTAFYLCASSIFDPRGAGELFFGEGSRLTVL.

This clonotype was seen more than once but under ten times. The chain employs TRBV13 and TRBJ1-1; no clear D gene. Germline assignment: CDR1 PRHDT and CDR2 FYEKMQ (reference sequence). V was pared by 1 base and J by 6 bases, with 12 bases between. CDR3 length: 14 amino acids. The CDR3 coding sequence is TGTGCCAGCAGCTTAGTGCGGTTAACAGCTGAAGCTTTCTTT. It translates to CASSLVRLTAEAFF.

This chain joins TRBV6-1 and TRBJ2-3; 10 bases line up with TRBD1. This CDR3 spans 15 amino acids. Germline assignment: CDR1 MNHNS and CDR2 SASEGT. V shed 5 bases and J 1 base; nucleotides not matched to a gene: 3. CDR3 protein: CASSRGTGGTDTQYF. CDR3 in DNA: TGTGCCAGCAGTCGAGGGACAGGGGGCACAGATACGCAGTATTTT.

Only a few counts were recorded for this clonotype. The chain employs TRBV11-2 and TRBJ2-5, with 7 bases identical to TRBD2. This CDR3 region has 15 residues. With 6 bases clipped from V and 2 bases from J, the junction kept 9 bases outside the gene matches. The V gene's germline CDR1 is SGHAT and CDR2 FQNNGV. This CDR3 reads CASRSPGTTQETQYF. The CDR3 nucleotides are TGTGCCAGCAGATCCCCCGGGACTACTCAAGAGACCCAGTACTTC.

This clonotype was counted a few times. The rearrangement joins TRBV3-1 to TRBJ1-1, with D possibly TRBD1 on 5 matching bases. This CDR3 is 16 amino acids long. Germline loops: CDR1 LGHDT, CDR2 YNNKEL (reference sequence). V was clipped by 7 bases and J by 4 bases, with 22 bases between them. The chain's CDR3 is CASIPGPGGQPTEAFF. The CDR3 nucleotides are TGTGCCAGCATACCAGGTCCTGGGGGTCAGCCCACTGAAGCTTTCTTT.

This clonotype has only a few counts. J is TRBJ2-5 and V is TRBV7-3; TRBD2 is a possible D gene (5 bases). This CDR3 is built from 17 residues. V dropped 5 bases and J dropped 5 bases, with 24 bases sitting between them. Germline V gene lookup returns CDR1 SGHTA and CDR2 FQGTGA. CDR3 nucleotides: TGTGCCAGCAGCCCCAAGGTCGCTAGCCACGGCGGGGAGACCCAGTACTTC. It translates to CASSPKVASHGGETQYF.

There are a few counts of this clonotype. The rearrangement links TRBV11-3 to TRBJ2-7, with TRBD1 matching over 8 bases. This CDR3 has 15 amino acids. CDR1 is SGHNT and CDR2 is YENEEA in the germline V gene. Unmatched junction bases numbered 6, after V lost 1 base and J lost 4 bases. CDR3 DNA sequence: TGTGCCAGCAGCTTAGGTTTTGGGACAGGATACGAGCAGTACTTC. Its protein product is CASSLGFGTGYEQYF.

Ten or more counts support this clonotype. V and J are TRBV5-1 and TRBJ2-5, with no clear D. V was trimmed by 1 base and J by 5 bases, leaving 6 bases between them. Per the germline V gene, CDR1 is SGHRS and CDR2 is YFSETQ. The CDR3 has 12 residues. Here the CDR3 DNA reads TGCGCCAGCAGCTTGCCCTCGGAGACCCAGTACTTC. Translating gives CASSLPSETQYF.

This clonotype was counted a few times. This chain links TRBV6-4 with TRBJ2-1; the D gene is possibly TRBD2 (6 bases). CDR1 is MRHNA, CDR2 SNTAGT, per germline. This CDR3 is 13 amino acids long. Trimming shortened V by 10 bases and J by 1 base, and 11 bases separated the two germline ends. The CDR3 protein is CATSSASYNEQFF. The CDR3, as DNA: TGTGCCACCTCTAGCGCTTCCTACAATGAGCAGTTCTTC.

Worth noting for this clonotype: At one of its ends the junction is not consistent with the germline gene, which may arise from a read error. The chain recombines TRBV11-2 with TRBJ2-1, with D possibly being TRBD2 (5 bases). CDR3 length: 16 residues. Germline V gives CDR1 SGHAT, CDR2 FQNNGV. The CDR3 DNA reads TGCGCCAGCAGCTCACTAGGACGGAGCTCCTACAATGAGCAGTTCTTC. Its translation: CASSSLGRSSYNEQFF.

The table lists this clonotype with a few counts. This chain uses TRBV19 with TRBJ2-1; 11 bases match TRBD1. Germline V gives CDR1 LNHDA, CDR2 SQIVND (reference sequence). The V gene end was trimmed by 5 bases and the J gene end by 7 bases; junction bases not matched to a gene: 10. CDR3 length equals 16 residues. The CDR3 nucleotides are TGTGCCAGTAGTCCCGGTGGACAGGGGGCAGATAATGAGCAGTTCTTC. Residues: CASSPGGQGADNEQFF.

Turning to this clonotype: One base away lies a much larger clone, so this may be a sequencing read error. The chain carries TRBV3-1 and TRBJ2-7; perhaps TRBD1 as D (6 bases). Germline V CDR1 and CDR2: LGHDT, YNNKEL (reference sequence). The CDR3 is 14 residues long. CDR3 in amino acids: CDSSLQGYFGEQYF. The CDR3 DNA is TGTGACAGCAGCCTACAGGGTTACTTCGGCGAGCAGTACTTC.

The chain uses TRBV29-1 and TRBJ2-7; 7 bases align to TRBD1. The CDR3 spans 14 residues. The trim removed 5 bases at V and 1 base at J, leaving 8 bases unmatched. CDR1 is SQVTM and CDR2 is ANQGSEA in the germline V gene. Written as DNA, the CDR3 is TGCAGCGTTTACCGGGACAGTTTATCCTACGAGCAGTACTTC. Amino acids: CSVYRDSLSYEQYF.

The chain joins TRBV7-9 to TRBJ1-5; D might be TRBD1 (6 bases). This CDR3 has 14 residues. Trimming removed 5 bases from V and 4 bases from J, with 12 bases in between. CDR1 is SEHNR and CDR2 is FQNEAQ in the germline V gene (reference sequence). The CDR3 spells CASSLQGANQPQHF. As DNA, the CDR3 is TGTGCCAGCAGCCTACAGGGAGCAAATCAGCCCCAGCATTTT. The variable domain in full, with the rest retrieved from reference TRBV7-9 and TRBJ1-5, is DTGVSQNPRHKITKRGQNVTFRCDPISEHNRLYWYRQTLGQGPEFLTYFQNEAQLEKSRLLSDRFSAERPKGSFSTLEIQRTEQGDSAMYLCASSLQGANQPQHFGDGTRLSIL.

This clonotype appeared a few times. The J gene is TRBJ2-1, the V gene TRBV5-1; the D is unclear. V was cut by 0 bases and J by 11 bases, with 6 bases left in between. From germline, CDR1 is SGHRS and CDR2 YFSETQ. The CDR3 spans 11 residues. CDR3 amino acids: CASSLDVQQFF. As DNA, the CDR3 is TGCGCCAGCAGCTTGGATGTTCAGCAGTTCTTC.

This chain connects TRBV5-1 to TRBJ2-7, with 7 bases matching TRBD2. Trimming at V came to 4 bases and at J to 4 bases, leaving 8 bases not matched to a gene. The CDR3 consists of 14 residues. From germline, CDR1 is SGHRS and CDR2 YFSETQ. CDR3 protein: CASSPGEGRYEQYF. The CDR3 DNA reads as TGCGCCAGCAGCCCCGGGGAGGGAAGGTACGAGCAGTACTTC.

This clonotype was found a few times. This chain connects TRBV5-1 to TRBJ2-7; 8 bases are shared with TRBD1. V shed 0 bases, J shed 6 bases, and the junction held 11 bases outside the gene matches. The CDR3 runs to 16 residues. CDR1 and CDR2 from the germline V gene are SGHRS and YFSETQ. CDR3 region: CASSLEGRGTGSEQYF. The CDR3 DNA sequence: TGCGCCAGCAGCTTGGAGGGTAGGGGGACAGGAAGCGAGCAGTACTTC.

The V call is TRBV11-2, the J call TRBJ2-7, with D tentatively TRBD2 (5 bases). The V and J ends lost 1 base and 0 bases respectively, with 7 bases between them. The CDR3 loop spans 14 amino acids. From germline, CDR1 is SGHAT and CDR2 FQNNGV. CDR3 amino acids: CASSLGAGSYEQYF. Here the CDR3 DNA reads TGTGCCAGCAGCTTAGGGGCGGGCTCCTACGAGCAGTACTTC.

This clonotype appeared a few times. This chain connects TRBV10-3 to TRBJ2-7; 14 bases fit TRBD2. The germline V gene encodes CDR1 ENHRY and CDR2 SYGVKD. V was clipped by 6 bases and J by 4 bases; unmatched bases: 5. This CDR3 comprises 15 residues. Here the CDR3 reads CAISKGTSGSYEQYF. The CDR3 DNA reads TGTGCCATCAGCAAAGGGACTAGCGGGAGTTACGAGCAGTACTTC.